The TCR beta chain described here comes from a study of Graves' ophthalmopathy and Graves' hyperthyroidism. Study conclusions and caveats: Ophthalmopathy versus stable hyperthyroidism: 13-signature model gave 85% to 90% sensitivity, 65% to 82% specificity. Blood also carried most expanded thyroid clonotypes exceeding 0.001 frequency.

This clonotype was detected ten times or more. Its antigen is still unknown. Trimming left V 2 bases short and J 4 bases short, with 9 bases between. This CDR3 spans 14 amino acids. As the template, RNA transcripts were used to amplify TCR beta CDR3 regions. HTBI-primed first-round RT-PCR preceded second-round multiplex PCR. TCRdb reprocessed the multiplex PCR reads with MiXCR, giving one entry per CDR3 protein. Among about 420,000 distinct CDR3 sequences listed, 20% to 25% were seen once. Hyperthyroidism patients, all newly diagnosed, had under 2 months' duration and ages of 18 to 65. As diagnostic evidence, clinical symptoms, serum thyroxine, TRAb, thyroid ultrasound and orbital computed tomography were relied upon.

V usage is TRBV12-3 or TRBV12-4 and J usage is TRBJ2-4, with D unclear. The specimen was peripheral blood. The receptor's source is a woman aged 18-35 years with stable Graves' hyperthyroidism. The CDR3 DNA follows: TGTGCCAGCAGTTTAATGGCGGAGAAAAACATTCAGTACTTC. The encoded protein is CASSLMAEKNIQYF.